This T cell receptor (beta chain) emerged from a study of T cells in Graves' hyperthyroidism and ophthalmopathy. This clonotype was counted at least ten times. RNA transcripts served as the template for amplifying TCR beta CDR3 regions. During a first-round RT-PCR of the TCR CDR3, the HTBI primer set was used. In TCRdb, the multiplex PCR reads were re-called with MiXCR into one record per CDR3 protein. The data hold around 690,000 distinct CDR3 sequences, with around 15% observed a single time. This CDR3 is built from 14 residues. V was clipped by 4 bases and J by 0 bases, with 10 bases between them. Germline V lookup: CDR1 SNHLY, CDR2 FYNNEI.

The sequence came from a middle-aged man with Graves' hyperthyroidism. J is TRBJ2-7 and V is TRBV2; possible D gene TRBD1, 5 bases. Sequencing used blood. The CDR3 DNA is TGTGCCAGCAGTGGGACATATCTCTCCTACGAGCAGTACTTC. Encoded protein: CASSGTYLSYEQYF.